The 11 T cell receptor beta chains reported below all come from one sample, sequenced in a study of control samples from healthy donors and cancer patients. Profiling relied on immunoSEQ multiplex PCR, and the TCRdb table lists in-frame clones only, not all of them. In all, the sample yields 150,000 to 200,000 clones. Sequencing input: blood. These receptors all stem from a woman aged 25-40 years in good health.

The chain joins TRBV5-4 to TRBJ2-3; D not resolved. Germline-derived CDR1 and CDR2 are SGHNT and YYREEE (reference sequence). V dropped 4 bases and J dropped 1 base, with 10 bases sitting between them. The CDR3 contains 14 residues. The CDR3 here is CASSGGLRTDTQYF. Here the CDR3 DNA reads TGTGCCAGCAGCGGTGGGCTTCGCACAGATACGCAGTATTTT.

The rearrangement uses TRBV7-2 and TRBJ2-5; TRBD1 matches 7 bases. V lost 1 base and J lost 2; bases outside the gene matches: 4. The CDR3 spans 15 residues. Looked up from germline, CDR1 is SGHTA and CDR2 is FQGNSA. CDR3 sequence: CASSLDGRGQETQYF. The CDR3 coding sequence is TGTGCCAGCAGCTTAGATGGCAGGGGGCAAGAGACCCAGTACTTC.

The chain recombines TRBV4-1 with TRBJ2-3, with 8 positions matching TRBD2. Looked up from germline, CDR1 is MGHRA and CDR2 is YSYEKL. The CDR3 covers 17 residues. Trimming removed 1 base from V and 1 base from J; junction bases left unmatched: 7. For the CDR3, the DNA is TGCGCCAGCAGCCAAGTTAGCGGGGCCCGAGGCACAGATACGCAGTATTTT. It yields the protein CASSQVSGARGTDTQYF.

The chain's CDR3 is CSVAGGQRDTQYF. The CDR3, as DNA: TGCAGCGTTGCTGGGGGCCAGAGAGATACGCAGTATTTT. J is TRBJ2-3 and V is TRBV29-1; the D gene is possibly TRBD1 (6 bases). This CDR3 is 13 amino acids long. Germline V lookup: CDR1 SQVTM, CDR2 ANQGSEA. V lost 4 bases and J 5 bases, leaving 13 bases between the germline ends.

The rearrangement uses TRBV19 and TRBJ1-6; no firm D call. This CDR3 has 15 residues. The V gene's germline CDR1 is LNHDA and CDR2 SQIVND (reference sequence). V gave up 5 bases and J gave up 8 bases, with 16 bases separating them. The CDR3 reads CASSLLPPQYSPLHF. In nucleotides, the CDR3 is TGTGCCAGTAGTCTACTCCCCCCCCAGTATTCACCCCTCCACTTT.

This chain links TRBV24-1 with TRBJ1-5; D gene ambiguous. The CDR3 spans 17 residues. Germline V gene lookup returns CDR1 KGHDR and CDR2 SFDVKD. Trimming cost V 2 bases and J 1 base, with 14 bases left between them. DNA of the CDR3: TGTGCCACCAGTGATTCCGGCCGGGGTCTAAGCAATCAGCCCCAGCATTTT. Translating it yields CATSDSGRGLSNQPQHF.

The V call is TRBV7-3, the J call TRBJ2-1; D gene unclear. Germline CDR1 reads SGHTA; CDR2 reads FQGTGA. CDR3 length equals 13 residues. V was shortened by 1 base and J by 5 bases, with 6 bases between the two germline ends. CDR3 amino acids: CASSLSKDNEQFF. DNA for the CDR3: TGTGCCAGCAGCTTAAGTAAGGACAATGAGCAGTTCTTC.

This rearrangement joins TRBV6-5 to TRBJ2-7, with 9 bases lining up with TRBD1. The CDR3 runs 15 residues. The V segment lost 3 bases and the J segment 2 bases; nucleotides outside the gene matches: 5. In germline, CDR1 is MNHEY, CDR2 SVGAGI. In DNA form, the CDR3 reads TGTGCCAGCAGTTATGGGGACAGGGCGACCTACGAGCAGTACTTC. Amino acids: CASSYGDRATYEQYF.

The chain carries TRBV2 and TRBJ2-7; a possible D gene is TRBD1 (6 bases). CDR3 size: 16 residues. V lost 3 bases to trimming and J lost 0 bases, with 15 bases between them. CDR1 and CDR2 (germline): SNHLY, FYNNEI. CDR3 region: CASSDLRGSDSYEQYF. CDR3 DNA sequence: TGTGCCAGCAGTGATTTAAGGGGGTCGGACTCCTACGAGCAGTACTTC.

This chain joins TRBV19 and TRBJ1-5; 7 nucleotides agree with TRBD1. Germline V lookup: CDR1 LNHDA, CDR2 SQIVND (reference sequence). This CDR3 has 16 residues. Unmatched junction bases numbered 5, after V lost 2 bases and J lost 1 base. CDR3 residues: CASSIRGRLSNQPQHF. The CDR3 DNA sequence: TGTGCCAGTAGTATAAGGGGGCGCCTGAGCAATCAGCCCCAGCATTTT.

The V and J genes are TRBV7-9 and TRBJ1-2; the D is unclear. Germline V gives CDR1 SEHNR, CDR2 FQNEAQ (reference sequence). This CDR3 is built from 12 residues. The V end lost 2 bases, the J end lost 10 bases, and 11 bases lay between the germline ends. CDR3 sequence: CASSLQEGAYTF. For the CDR3, the DNA is TGTGCCAGCAGCTTACAAGAGGGCGCCTACACCTTC.